This passage covers 23 T cell receptor beta chains from one sample sequenced in a study of T cell responses to AZD1222 COVID-19 vaccine. Assay used: immunoSEQ multiplex PCR; TCRdb lists only in-frame clones, some missing. The data contain roughly 180,000 clones, about 85% of them singletons. Sample: peripheral blood, taken on day 0 of AZD1222 vaccination. Source of these receptors: an adult in good health.

The chain is built from TRBV6-5 and TRBJ1-1; no clear D. Trimming pared 7 bases from V and 3 bases from J, leaving 12 bases between. Germline loops: CDR1 MNHEY, CDR2 SVGAGI. The CDR3 runs 13 residues. In DNA form, the CDR3 reads TGTGCCAGCACCCACGGTGGGGACACTGAAGCTTTCTTT. The encoded protein is CASTHGGDTEAFF.

This chain joins TRBV28 and TRBJ1-2; perhaps TRBD1 as D (6 bases). With 5 bases removed from V and 3 bases from J, the gap between germline ends came to 22 bases. The CDR3 loop spans 17 amino acids. Germline lookup yields CDR1 MDHEN and CDR2 SYDVKM. In DNA, the CDR3 is TGTGCCAGCAGTAGCCACGCAACAGGGTCGCTAGACTATGGCTACACCTTC. Its translation is CASSSHATGSLDYGYTF.

This rearrangement joins TRBV28 to TRBJ2-7; possible D gene TRBD2, 6 bases. CDR3 size: 15 residues. The germline V gene has CDR1 MDHEN and CDR2 SYDVKM. The V and J ends lost 7 bases and 3 bases respectively, with 19 bases between them. The DNA for the CDR3 is TGTGCCAGCACCCCCGGGGGTAGCGGAGACTACGAGCAGTACTTC. Amino acids: CASTPGGSGDYEQYF.

The chain is built from TRBV20-1 and TRBJ2-1, with D possibly being TRBD2 (7 bases). CDR3 length: 17 residues. The germline CDR1 and CDR2 sequences are DFQATT and SNEGSKA (reference sequence). V was cut by 3 bases and J by 0 bases, with 18 bases left in between. The CDR3, as DNA: TGCAGTGCTAGTGACCTGGGAGGGGGGCTCTCCTACAATGAGCAGTTCTTC. Translated, it gives CSASDLGGGLSYNEQFF.

The genes are TRBV6-5 and TRBJ2-1; no clear D gene. The CDR3 totals 15 residues. Germline CDR1 reads MNHEY; CDR2 reads SVGAGI. Trimming stripped 7 bases from V and 5 bases from J, with 18 bases between. The CDR3 sequence is CASTLPGPGHNEQFF. As DNA, the CDR3 is TGTGCCAGCACCTTGCCGGGCCCTGGACACAATGAGCAGTTCTTC.

J is TRBJ1-3 and V is TRBV28, with 8 bases fitting TRBD1. There are 16 residues in the CDR3. Trimming at V came to 7 bases and at J to 1 base, leaving 9 bases not matched to a gene. Germline-derived CDR1 and CDR2 are MDHEN and SYDVKM. The chain's CDR3 is CASNPPGGSSGNTIYF. Here the CDR3 DNA reads TGTGCCAGCAACCCTCCAGGGGGCTCATCTGGAAACACCATATATTTT.

CDR3: CASSFTSGTSTDTQYF. For the CDR3, the DNA is TGCGCCAGCAGCTTTACTAGCGGGACTAGCACAGATACGCAGTATTTT. The chain joins TRBV5-1 to TRBJ2-3, with 10 bases fitting TRBD2. CDR1 SGHRS and CDR2 YFSETQ come from the germline V gene. Losses at the gene ends were 2 bases for V and 0 bases for J; bases not matched to a gene: 3. This CDR3 spans 16 amino acids.

The chain links TRBV3-1 (or the pseudogene TRBV3-2) to TRBJ2-7; possible D gene TRBD2, 5 bases. V dropped 1 base and J dropped 0 bases, with 10 bases sitting between them. The CDR3 consists of 15 residues. Germline CDR1 and CDR2: LGHDT and YNNKEL (reference sequence). The CDR3 DNA reads as TGTGCCAGCAGCCAAGGTAGCGTCTCCTCCTACGAGCAGTACTTC. Its translation is CASSQGSVSSYEQYF.

The chain is built from TRBV20-1 and TRBJ2-5; D is unclear. Trimming shortened V by 1 base and J by 5 bases, and 5 bases separated the two germline ends. In germline, CDR1 is DFQATT, CDR2 SNEGSKA (reference sequence). The CDR3 sequence is 11 residues long. The chain's CDR3 is CSARVGETQYF. The DNA for the CDR3 is TGCAGTGCTAGAGTGGGGGAGACCCAGTACTTC.

The gene calls are TRBV28 and TRBJ2-2, with 9 bases matching TRBD2. V trimming: 7 bases; J trimming: 1 base; junction bases outside the gene matches: 7. The CDR3 is 16 amino acids. Germline V gives CDR1 MDHEN, CDR2 SYDVKM. CDR3 amino acids: CASMIYSGRNTGELFF. DNA of the CDR3: TGTGCCAGCATGATATATAGCGGGAGGAACACCGGGGAGCTGTTTTTT. The variable domain in full, with the rest retrieved from reference TRBV28 and TRBJ2-2, is DVKVTQSSRYLVKRTGEKVFLECVQDMDHENMFWYRQDPGLGLRLIYFSYDVKMKEKGDIPEGYSVSREKKERFSLILESASTNQTSMYLCASMIYSGRNTGELFFGEGSRLTVL.

The chain carries TRBV2 and TRBJ1-2, with D perhaps matching TRBD1 (6 bases). Trimming left V 6 bases short and J 4 bases short, with 12 bases between. CDR3 length equals 13 residues. Germline V CDR1 and CDR2: SNHLY, FYNNEI. The CDR3 spells CASRRQEVYGYTF. In DNA, the CDR3 is TGTGCCAGCAGAAGACAGGAGGTCTATGGCTACACCTTC.

The chain carries TRBV5-4 and TRBJ2-1; D possibly corresponds to TRBD2 (6 bases). Trimming removed 1 base from V and 3 bases from J, with 11 bases in between. CDR1 SGHNT and CDR2 YYREEE come from the germline V gene (reference sequence). This CDR3 contains 15 residues. The CDR3 protein is CASSLMVGSYNEQFF. CDR3 bases: TGTGCCAGCAGCTTGATGGTCGGGAGCTACAATGAGCAGTTCTTC.

The gene calls are TRBV19 and TRBJ1-6, with TRBD1 identical over 7 bases. This CDR3 is built from 15 residues. Germline V gene sequence: CDR1 LNHDA, CDR2 SQIVND (reference sequence). With V trimmed by 4 bases and J by 4 bases, 4 bases remained unmatched. The CDR3 protein is CASSTGTAYNSPLHF. The CDR3 DNA follows: TGTGCCAGTAGTACCGGGACAGCTTATAATTCACCCCTCCACTTT.

The V call is TRBV19, the J call TRBJ1-2; 8 bases are shared with TRBD1. V was clipped by 6 bases and J by 7 bases; unmatched bases: 10. Germline CDR1 is LNHDA and CDR2 is SQIVND (reference sequence). The CDR3 totals 14 residues. CDR3 sequence reads: CASRRQGQGRGYTF. The CDR3, as DNA: TGTGCCAGTAGACGACAAGGACAGGGACGTGGCTACACCTTC. Filled out from reference TRBV19 and TRBJ1-2, the complete variable domain reads DGGITQSPKYLFRKEGQNVTLSCEQNLNHDAMYWYRQDPGQGLRLIYYSQIVNDFQKGDIAEGYSVSREKKESFPLTVTSAQKNPTAFYLCASRRQGQGRGYTFGSGTRLTVV.

The chain uses TRBV28 and TRBJ1-3, with 10 bases matching TRBD1. CDR1 is MDHEN and CDR2 is SYDVKM in the germline V gene. The CDR3 is 14 amino acids. V shed 11 bases, J shed 2 bases, and the junction held 6 bases outside the gene matches. This CDR3 reads CAGKTGGTGNTIYF. The CDR3 DNA reads as TGTGCCGGGAAGACAGGGGGCACTGGAAACACCATATATTTT.

CDR3: CASSLRTVNQPQHF. The CDR3 DNA reads TGTGCCAGCAGCTTGCGGACGGTCAATCAGCCCCAGCATTTT. The V gene is TRBV5-8, the J gene TRBJ1-5; D is unclear. The V end was cut by 1 base, the J end by 3 bases, with 8 bases between. The CDR3 covers 14 residues. The germline CDR1 and CDR2 sequences are SGHTS and YDEGEE.

The genes are TRBV7-7 and TRBJ2-7; 10 bases match TRBD1. V shed 4 bases, J shed 3 bases, and the junction held 9 bases outside the gene matches. Germline CDR1 is SSHAT and CDR2 is FNYEAQ (reference sequence). The CDR3 spans 16 residues. DNA for the CDR3: TGTGCCAGCAGCTCGGGCTCCGGGACAGGGGACTACGAGCAGTACTTC. Amino acid sequence: CASSSGSGTGDYEQYF.

This rearrangement joins TRBV5-5 to TRBJ1-2, with 8 bases that match TRBD1. With 4 bases clipped from V and 4 bases from J, the junction kept 12 bases outside the gene matches. Germline V gene lookup returns CDR1 SGHKS and CDR2 YYEKEE (reference sequence). CDR3 length: 16 residues. CDR3 protein: CASSGNGQGGPYGYTF. The CDR3 bases are TGTGCCAGCAGCGGAAATGGACAGGGAGGCCCCTATGGCTACACCTTC. The full variable domain, in which reference TRBV5-5 and TRBJ1-2 provide the parts outside the CDR3, is DAGVTQSPTHLIKTRGQQVTLRCSPISGHKSVSWYQQVLGQGPQFIFQYYEKEERGRGNFPDRFSARQFPNYSSELNVNALLLGDSALYLCASSGNGQGGPYGYTFGSGTRLTVV.

A remark on this clone: This specimen includes other DNA sequences encoding the same CDR3. The chain employs TRBV6-5 and TRBJ2-1, with 7 bases fitting TRBD2. Germline V gene lookup returns CDR1 MNHEY and CDR2 SVGAGI. J lost 0 bases, V lost 6 bases, and 2 bases had no gene match. This CDR3 comprises 14 residues. Written as DNA, the CDR3 is TGTGCCAGCAGGGGCGGGAGCTCCTACAATGAGCAGTTCTTC. The encoded protein is CASRGGSSYNEQFF.

V gene TRBV5-6 combines with J gene TRBJ1-2; D remains ambiguous. The length of the CDR3 is 16 residues. Looked up from germline, CDR1 is SGHDT and CDR2 is YYEEEE. Trimming pared 0 bases from V and 2 bases from J, leaving 14 bases between. Here the CDR3 reads CASSLGSSGTNYGYTF. In DNA, the CDR3 is TGTGCCAGCAGCTTGGGATCGTCAGGCACGAACTATGGCTACACCTTC.

This clone was observed a single time. Other DNA sequences in this sample translate to the same CDR3. The chain employs TRBV12-3 or TRBV12-4 and TRBJ2-7; unclear D gene. The CDR3 totals 13 residues. Between the trimmed V and J ends, which lost 1 base and 0 bases, there was a span of 4 bases. DNA of the CDR3: TGTGCCAGCAGTTTAGGCAGCTCCTACGAGCAGTACTTC. Amino acid sequence: CASSLGSSYEQYF.

This sequence joins TRBV4-2 and TRBJ2-7; 7 bases line up with TRBD1. Germline-derived CDR1 and CDR2 are LGHNA and YNFKEQ. There are 16 residues in the CDR3. Trimming took 0 bases from V and 4 from J; bases not matched to a gene: 9. Written as DNA, the CDR3 is TGTGCCAGCAGCCAAGACCCTAGGGGGCGTAGGTACGAGCAGTACTTC. Its protein is CASSQDPRGRRYEQYF.

V is TRBV6-5 and J is TRBJ1-1; D is possibly TRBD1 (5 bases). V dropped 0 bases and J dropped 1 base, with 12 bases sitting between them. This CDR3 comprises 16 residues. Per germline, CDR1 MNHEY and CDR2 SVGAGI. The CDR3, as DNA: TGTGCCAGCAGTTACTCCGGGGGACGGACGAACACTGAAGCTTTCTTT. This codes for CASSYSGGRTNTEAFF.